The TCR beta chain under discussion was sequenced for a study of blood T cell repertoires in COVID-19. Source study methods: Reference gene primer amplification gave estimated nucleated cell counts. TCRdb keeps only in-frame clones here, not all; method: immunoSEQ multiplex PCR. D and trimming were read from the DNA, whereas the V and J calls and clone size are those reported in that table. The top ten clones hold around 2% of a sample with under 200,000 clones, about 83% of them seen once. The ends were cut back, 3 bases at V and 1 base at J, with 10 bases in the middle. This CDR3 has 15 amino acids. The germline CDR1 and CDR2 sequences are SGHVS and FQNEAQ.

This receptor was obtained from a woman aged 80 or over with acute or convalescent COVID-19. This chain joins TRBV7-8 and TRBJ2-1; no clear D. The specimen sequenced was peripheral blood. CDR3 DNA sequence: TGTGCCAGCAGCTTGGCGGTTGGGTCCTACAATGAGCAGTTCTTC. Encoded protein: CASSLAVGSYNEQFF.